Listed here is a single TCR beta chain. The entry originates in a study of blood T cell repertoires in COVID-19. The repertoire was sequenced with immunoSEQ multiplex PCR; TCRdb's copy has only in-frame clones and lacks some. The sample holds around 80,000 clones, roughly four fifths seen once. Sequenced sample: peripheral blood. The sequence came from an elderly man with acute or convalescent COVID-19.

The CDR3 nucleotides are TGTGCCAGTACGAACAGCATCTCCTACGAGCAGTACTTC. It yields the protein CASTNSISYEQYF. The chain is built from TRBV19 and TRBJ2-7; D unresolved. Germline lookup yields CDR1 LNHDA and CDR2 SQIVND (reference sequence). The length of the CDR3 is 13 residues. V was pared by 7 bases and J by 0 bases, with 10 bases between.